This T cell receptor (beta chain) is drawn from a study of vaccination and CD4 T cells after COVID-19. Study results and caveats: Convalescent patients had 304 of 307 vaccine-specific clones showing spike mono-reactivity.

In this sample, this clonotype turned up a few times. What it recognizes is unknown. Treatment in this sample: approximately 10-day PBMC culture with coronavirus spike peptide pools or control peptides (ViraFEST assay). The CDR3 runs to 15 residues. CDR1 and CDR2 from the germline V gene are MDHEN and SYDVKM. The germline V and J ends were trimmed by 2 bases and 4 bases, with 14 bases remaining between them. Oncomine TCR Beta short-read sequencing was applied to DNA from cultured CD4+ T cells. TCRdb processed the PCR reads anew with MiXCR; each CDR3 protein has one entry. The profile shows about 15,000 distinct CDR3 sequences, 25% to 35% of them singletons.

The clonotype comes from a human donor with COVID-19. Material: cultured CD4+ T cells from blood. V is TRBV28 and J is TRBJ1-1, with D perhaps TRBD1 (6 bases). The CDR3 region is CASSLPGDMTTEAFF. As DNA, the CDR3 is TGTGCCAGCAGTTTACCGGGGGACATGACCACTGAAGCTTTCTTT.